Below, 18 T cell receptor beta chains from the same sample are listed, as sequenced in a study of blood T cell repertoires in COVID-19. This table comes from immunoSEQ multiplex PCR, and its TCRdb copy is limited to in-frame clones, with some not included. The table shows 97,000 or so clones, with around 90% occurring only once. Sequenced input: peripheral blood. These receptors were taken from a man aged 50-60 years with active COVID-19.

This chain links TRBV13 with TRBJ2-7; 14 bases agree with TRBD2. Germline assignment: CDR1 PRHDT and CDR2 FYEKMQ (reference sequence). V gave up 6 bases and J gave up 6 bases; unmatched junction bases: 7. CDR3 size: 15 residues. In DNA, the CDR3 is TGTGCCAGCAGGACGACTAGCGGGGGGGCCTTCGAGCAGTACTTC. This codes for CASRTTSGGAFEQYF.

This chain connects TRBV4-2 to TRBJ2-2; 7 bases agree with TRBD1. Looked up from germline, CDR1 is LGHNA and CDR2 is YNFKEQ. The CDR3 has 16 amino acids. V lost 1 base and J lost 0; bases outside the gene matches: 2. The DNA for the CDR3 is TGTGCCAGCAGCCAAGGAACAGGGGCGAACACCGGGGAGCTGTTTTTT. Amino acids: CASSQGTGANTGELFF.

Only a few counts were recorded for this clone. In DNA form, the CDR3 reads TGTGCCAGCAGTCCCCCTTTTGGCAGAGCTTTCTTT. It specifies CASSPPFGRAFF. The chain is built from TRBV6-5 and TRBJ1-1, with D uncertain. V shed 5 bases and J shed 10 bases, with 14 bases lying between them. In germline, CDR1 is MNHEY, CDR2 SVGAGI. The CDR3 loop spans 12 amino acids.

This clone has just one count. The chain carries TRBV5-1 and TRBJ2-7; 7 nucleotides line up with TRBD1. From germline, CDR1 is SGHRS and CDR2 YFSETQ. The V and J ends lost 5 bases and 7 bases, in that order; junction bases with no gene match: 9. This CDR3 comprises 13 residues. This chain's CDR3 is CASRMRGQQEQYF. The DNA of the CDR3 is TGCGCCAGCAGAATGAGGGGACAGCAGGAGCAGTACTTC.

V is TRBV4-3 and J is TRBJ2-5, with D perhaps matching TRBD2 (5 bases). Trimming shortened V by 4 bases and J by 4 bases, and 10 bases separated the two germline ends. Germline lookup yields CDR1 LGHNA and CDR2 YSLEER. CDR3 length equals 13 residues. The chain's CDR3 is CASSLRGGETQYF. In nucleotides, the CDR3 is TGCGCCAGCAGCCTTCGAGGAGGAGAGACCCAGTACTTC.

The V gene is TRBV2, the J gene TRBJ1-2; D perhaps matches TRBD1 (6 bases). CDR1 and CDR2 from the germline V gene are SNHLY and FYNNEI. The CDR3 runs 16 residues. The ends were cut back, 7 bases at V and 6 bases at J, with 24 bases in the middle. The CDR3 nucleotides are TGTGCCAGCAAGCGGGAGGGGGTATACCCTCAGGATGGCTACACCTTC. Residues: CASKREGVYPQDGYTF.

This clone came up a few times. The chain employs TRBV5-5 and TRBJ1-5; D call uncertain. This CDR3 has 16 residues. The V end lost 0 bases, the J end lost 0 bases, and 10 bases lay between the germline ends. The V gene's germline CDR1 is SGHKS and CDR2 YYEKEE (reference sequence). The CDR3 bases are TGTGCCAGCAGCTTGGGCGATAGAAATAGCAATCAGCCCCAGCATTTT. As protein: CASSLGDRNSNQPQHF.

The rearrangement links TRBV18 to TRBJ2-1; 10 bases are a match to TRBD2. V gave up 3 bases and J gave up 8 bases; unmatched junction bases: 13. Germline V gives CDR1 KGHSH, CDR2 LQKENI. The CDR3 consists of 17 residues. For the CDR3, the DNA is TGTGCCAGCTCACCGATGGTTAAGCGGGGGGGCCTGGATGAGCAGTTCTTC. Translated: CASSPMVKRGGLDEQFF.

The chain carries TRBV7-2 and TRBJ2-1, with TRBD2 identical over 7 bases. Losses at the gene ends were 3 bases for V and 1 base for J; bases not matched to a gene: 3. This CDR3 comprises 15 residues. In germline, CDR1 is SGHTA, CDR2 FQGNSA. The CDR3 loop reads CASSLSGVSYNEQFF. The CDR3 nucleotides are TGTGCCAGCAGCTTGAGCGGGGTGTCCTACAATGAGCAGTTCTTC.

This chain joins TRBV5-1 and TRBJ2-2, with D maybe TRBD1 (7 bases). V was clipped by 5 bases and J by 1 base, with 15 bases between them. The V gene's germline CDR1 is SGHRS and CDR2 YFSETQ. The CDR3 is made up of 16 amino acids. In DNA form, the CDR3 reads TGCGCCAGCAGACCGGAGGGGGCCTTGAACACCGGGGAGCTGTTTTTT. Translating it yields CASRPEGALNTGELFF. Together with reference TRBV5-1 and TRBJ2-2, the CDR3 gives the full variable domain: KAGVTQTPRYLIKTRGQQVTLSCSPISGHRSVSWYQQTPGQGLQFLFEYFSETQRNKGNFPGRFSGRQFSNSRSEMNVSTLELGDSALYLCASRPEGALNTGELFFGEGSRLTVL.

The chain has TRBV7-8 and TRBJ1-2; the D gene is possibly TRBD1 (5 bases). Deletions cut 0 bases from V and 4 bases from J, with 18 bases between. This CDR3 has 17 residues. The germline gives CDR1 SGHVS, CDR2 FQNEAQ. The CDR3 region has the DNA TGTGCCAGCAGCTTAGCTTCAGCCGGGGGTACACTCTATGGCTACACCTTC. This gives the protein CASSLASAGGTLYGYTF.

The rearrangement links TRBV7-2 to TRBJ2-5, with TRBD2 matching over 8 bases. Germline CDR1 and CDR2: SGHTA and FQGNSA. V lost 4 bases and J lost 4; bases outside the gene matches: 8. The CDR3 runs 15 residues. CDR3 residues: CASSYRVGGGETQYF. In DNA form, the CDR3 reads TGTGCCAGCAGCTACAGGGTCGGGGGGGGAGAGACCCAGTACTTC.

This chain joins TRBV5-1 and TRBJ2-7, with 8 bases aligning to TRBD1. V lost 5 bases to trimming and J lost 5 bases; unmatched junction nucleotides: 6. Germline V gives CDR1 SGHRS, CDR2 YFSETQ. This CDR3 comprises 13 residues. The chain's CDR3 is CASSGQGINEQYF. As DNA, the CDR3 is TGCGCCAGCAGTGGACAGGGTATCAACGAGCAGTACTTC.

V gene TRBV6-5 combines with J gene TRBJ1-2; tentatively, D is TRBD1 (5 bases). The CDR3 spans 15 residues. V gave up 6 bases and J gave up 8 bases, with 22 bases separating them. Per the germline V gene, CDR1 is MNHEY and CDR2 is SVGAGI. CDR3 in amino acids: CASSSSRLGVKGYTF. In DNA form, the CDR3 reads TGTGCCAGCAGCTCGAGTCGTCTAGGGGTGAAGGGCTACACCTTC.

V and J are TRBV2 and TRBJ2-1, with 8 bases lining up with TRBD2. This CDR3 is built from 15 residues. CDR1 is SNHLY and CDR2 is FYNNEI in the germline V gene. The trim removed 4 bases at V and 6 bases at J, leaving 8 bases unmatched. This CDR3 reads CASSVLRGAPNEQFF. CDR3 DNA: TGTGCCAGCAGTGTCCTGCGGGGGGCGCCCAATGAGCAGTTCTTC.

The CDR3, as DNA: TGTGCCAGCATCCCCACGGGTAGTCTTAATCAGCCCCAGCATTTT. Translation: CASIPTGSLNQPQHF. The genes are TRBV6-2 or TRBV6-3 and TRBJ1-5; D call uncertain. Trimming took 7 bases from V and 4 from J, leaving 17 bases between them. This CDR3 comprises 15 residues. CDR1 and CDR2 from the germline V gene are MNHEY and SVGEGT.

The V and J genes are TRBV5-5 and TRBJ2-1; 14 bases are shared with TRBD2. Germline-derived CDR1 and CDR2 are SGHKS and YYEKEE (reference sequence). The CDR3 runs to 20 residues. Trimming at V came to 4 bases and at J to 0 bases, leaving 12 bases not matched to a gene. CDR3 in DNA: TGTGCCAGCAGCCTACTTCCGGGACTAGCGGGGGCGAGCTCCTACAATGAGCAGTTCTTC. This sequence encodes CASSLLPGLAGASSYNEQFF.

This chain links TRBV2 with TRBJ2-1; 10 nucleotides match TRBD1. J gave up 7 bases and V 6 bases, and 9 bases lay outside the gene matches. Germline V gene data show CDR1 as SNHLY and CDR2 as FYNNEI. This CDR3 spans 15 amino acids. In nucleotides, the CDR3 is TGTGCCAGCAGGGGGACAGGGGATGGGAGGAATGAGCAGTTCTTC. Translated, it gives CASRGTGDGRNEQFF.